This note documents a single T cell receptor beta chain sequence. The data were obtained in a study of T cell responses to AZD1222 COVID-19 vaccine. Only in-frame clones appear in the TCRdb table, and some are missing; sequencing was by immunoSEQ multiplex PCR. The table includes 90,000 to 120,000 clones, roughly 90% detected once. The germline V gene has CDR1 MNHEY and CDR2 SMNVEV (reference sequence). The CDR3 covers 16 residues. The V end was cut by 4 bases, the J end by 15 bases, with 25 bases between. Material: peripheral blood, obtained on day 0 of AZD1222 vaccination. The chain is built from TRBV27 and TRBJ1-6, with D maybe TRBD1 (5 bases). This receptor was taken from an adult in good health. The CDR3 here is CASSSPRAGNLGNLHF. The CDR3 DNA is TGTGCCAGCAGTTCCCCGAGGGCAGGGAACCTCGGGAACCTCCACTTT.